The present TCR beta chain was sequenced within a study of response to subunit inactivated influenza vaccine. Study findings and constraints: The authors suggested that every seasonal influenza vaccination recruits few new T cells.

Of note for this clonotype: Its antigen is as yet unknown.

The CDR3 totals 12 residues. V lost 4 bases to trimming and J lost 8 bases, with 12 bases between them. Germline CDR1 reads MNHNS; CDR2 reads SASEGT. TCRdb ran MiXCR on the RT-PCR reads and lists one entry per CDR3 protein. The sample lists 600,000 to 700,000 distinct CDR3 sequences, 14% seen once, with roughly 7.6% in the top ten. The sequencing used PBMCs from blood, collected 14 to 15 days before vaccination. The sequence was obtained from a man in his forties or fifties who received an inactivated influenza vaccine. The V call is TRBV6-1, the J call TRBJ2-7; a weak D match, TRBD2 (5 bases). CDR3: CASSAAEVKQYF. Written as DNA, the CDR3 is TGTGCCAGCAGTGCAGCGGAGGTAAAGCAGTACTTC.